Listed below are T cell receptor beta chains from one sample, sequenced in a study of blood T cell repertoires in COVID-19. The table came from immunoSEQ multiplex PCR; TCRdb's copy has only in-frame clones and leaves some out. Among some 150,000 clones, over 65% were seen once, and the ten largest hold approximately 6%. The sample was PBMCs or T cells enriched from blood (not recorded which). The receptor set was obtained from a woman aged 45-65 years who had recovered from COVID-19. Each CDR3 is given with its conserved first and last residue. The order of the fields is D gene, J gene, V gene, clone size, CDR3 DNA, CDR3 protein. A D gene is named only where the DNA matches it firmly. Size tells how often a clone was seen (once, few, many) or the class of an expanded clone, and some rows leave it out.

d_call: -; j_call: TRBJ2-1; v_call: TRBV11-2; clone_size: -; cdr3_nt: TGTGCCAGCAGCTTAGAGCGTGCCAACAATGAGCAGTTCTTC; cdr3_aa: CASSLERANNEQFF
d_call: -; j_call: TRBJ2-2; v_call: TRBV7-2; clone_size: -; cdr3_nt: TGTGCCAGCAGCTTAGCCGTCGCGAGAAACACCGGGGAGCTGTTTTTT; cdr3_aa: CASSLAVARNTGELFF
d_call: -; j_call: TRBJ2-1; v_call: TRBV3-1/TRBV3-2; clone_size: -; cdr3_nt: TGTGCCAGCACCTCAGGAGGAGCGACAGAGCAGTTCTTC; cdr3_aa: CASTSGGATEQFF
d_call: -; j_call: TRBJ2-1; v_call: TRBV5-1; clone_size: few; cdr3_nt: TGCGCCAGCAGCTCAGGAACGCTGAATGAGCAGTTCTTC; cdr3_aa: CASSSGTLNEQFF
d_call: TRBD2; j_call: TRBJ2-5; v_call: TRBV6-5; clone_size: few; cdr3_nt: TGTGCCAGCAGTACCTCTAGCGGGGGGGCAGAGACCCAGTACTTC; cdr3_aa: CASSTSSGGAETQYF
d_call: TRBD1; j_call: TRBJ2-2; v_call: TRBV18; clone_size: -; cdr3_nt: TGTGCCAGCTCACTGGGACAGATCACCGGGGAGCTGTTTTTT; cdr3_aa: CASSLGQITGELFF
d_call: TRBD2; j_call: TRBJ2-3; v_call: TRBV7-3; clone_size: -; cdr3_nt: TGTGCCAGCAGCTTAAGTACTAGCGGGGGGTCAGATACGCAGTATTTT; cdr3_aa: CASSLSTSGGSDTQYF
d_call: TRBD1; j_call: TRBJ1-2; v_call: TRBV11-2; clone_size: -; cdr3_nt: TGTGCCAGCAGCTTAGATCGAGGACAGGGATCTAACTATGGCTACACCTTC; cdr3_aa: CASSLDRGQGSNYGYTF
d_call: -; j_call: TRBJ2-5; v_call: TRBV7-2; clone_size: once; cdr3_nt: TGTGCCAGCAGCTTTAGGGGAGGTCAGACCCAGTACTTC; cdr3_aa: CASSFRGGQTQYF
d_call: TRBD1; j_call: TRBJ1-2; v_call: TRBV10-3; clone_size: -; cdr3_nt: TGTGCCATCAGTCCCACAGGGGGCATGTACACCTTC; cdr3_aa: CAISPTGGMYTF
d_call: -; j_call: TRBJ1-1; v_call: TRBV7-9; clone_size: -; cdr3_nt: TGTGCCAGCAGCTTACGGTCTCCTGAAGCTTTCTTT; cdr3_aa: CASSLRSPEAFF
d_call: TRBD2; j_call: TRBJ2-3; v_call: TRBV5-4; clone_size: -; cdr3_nt: TGTGCCAGCAGCCTTACTAGCGGGGGTGGTGATACGCAGTATTTT; cdr3_aa: CASSLTSGGGDTQYF
d_call: -; j_call: TRBJ2-3; v_call: TRBV6-5; clone_size: -; cdr3_nt: TGTGCCAGCACACGACAGGGCACAGATACGCAGTATTTT; cdr3_aa: CASTRQGTDTQYF
d_call: -; j_call: TRBJ1-5; v_call: TRBV3-1/TRBV3-2; clone_size: -; cdr3_nt: TGTGCCAGCAGCCAAGGAGGTGGGGGCAGCAATCAGCCCCAGCATTTT; cdr3_aa: CASSQGGGGSNQPQHF
d_call: TRBD2; j_call: TRBJ2-3; v_call: TRBV28; clone_size: once; cdr3_nt: TGTGCCAGCAATACTCCCGGGGGGGCCGCAGATACGCAGTATTTT; cdr3_aa: CASNTPGGAADTQYF
d_call: TRBD2; j_call: TRBJ2-1; v_call: TRBV4-1; clone_size: -; cdr3_nt: TGCGCCAGCAGCGAAGCGGGGGGGCGGTTAACCTACAATGAGCAGTTCTTC; cdr3_aa: CASSEAGGRLTYNEQFF
d_call: -; j_call: TRBJ1-6; v_call: TRBV7-3; clone_size: -; cdr3_nt: TGTGCCAGCAGCTTGGAGGGTTATAATTCACCCCTCCACTTT; cdr3_aa: CASSLEGYNSPLHF
d_call: -; j_call: TRBJ1-1; v_call: TRBV18; clone_size: -; cdr3_nt: TGTGCCAGCTCACCAAAAACCAGTGTGAACACTGAAGCTTTCTTT; cdr3_aa: CASSPKTSVNTEAFF
d_call: TRBD1; j_call: TRBJ1-5; v_call: TRBV5-6; clone_size: -; cdr3_nt: TGTGCCAGCAGCTTTGGGACAGGGTACAATCAGCCCCAGCATTTT; cdr3_aa: CASSFGTGYNQPQHF
d_call: TRBD2; j_call: TRBJ2-7; v_call: TRBV11-2; clone_size: few; cdr3_nt: TGTGCCAGCAGCTTAGGCTTCGCGGGGGGGGACGAGCAGTACTTC; cdr3_aa: CASSLGFAGGDEQYF
d_call: -; j_call: TRBJ2-1; v_call: TRBV30; clone_size: -; cdr3_nt: TGTGCCTGGAGTGCCGGGGGTGAGCAGTTCTTC; cdr3_aa: CAWSAGGEQFF
d_call: -; j_call: TRBJ2-3; v_call: TRBV6-5; clone_size: -; cdr3_nt: TGTGCCAGCAGTTACGGCGGTTCAGATACGCAGTATTTT; cdr3_aa: CASSYGGSDTQYF
d_call: -; j_call: TRBJ1-4; v_call: TRBV6-5; clone_size: -; cdr3_nt: TGTGCCAGCAGTTACCGGGGGAACCGGGATGAAAAACTGTTTTTT; cdr3_aa: CASSYRGNRDEKLFF
d_call: -; j_call: TRBJ1-6; v_call: TRBV10-2; clone_size: -; cdr3_nt: TGCGCCAGCAGTGAGGTCAGGGAATCACCCCTCCACTTT; cdr3_aa: CASSEVRESPLHF
d_call: TRBD1; j_call: TRBJ1-1; v_call: TRBV7-9; clone_size: -; cdr3_nt: TGTGCCAGCAGCTTAGGGGCAGGGACAGGGCTGGCGAACACTGAAGCTTTCTTT; cdr3_aa: CASSLGAGTGLANTEAFF
d_call: TRBD2; j_call: TRBJ2-3; v_call: TRBV7-8; clone_size: -; cdr3_nt: TGTGCCAGCAGCTTAGCCTCTAGCGGGGGGACGAGCACAGATACGCAGTATTTT; cdr3_aa: CASSLASSGGTSTDTQYF
d_call: TRBD1; j_call: TRBJ1-2; v_call: TRBV28; clone_size: -; cdr3_nt: TGTGCCAGCAGTTTAGGGGACAGGGGGAGCGTGGATGGCTACACCTTC; cdr3_aa: CASSLGDRGSVDGYTF
d_call: -; j_call: TRBJ1-5; v_call: TRBV28; clone_size: -; cdr3_nt: TGTGCCAGCAGTTTCCGTAGCAATCAGCCCCAGCATTTT; cdr3_aa: CASSFRSNQPQHF
d_call: TRBD2; j_call: TRBJ2-1; v_call: TRBV11-1; clone_size: -; cdr3_nt: TGTGCCAGCAGCCTCGGGACTAGCCCCTTACCGTTCTTC; cdr3_aa: CASSLGTSPLPFF
d_call: TRBD1; j_call: TRBJ1-1; v_call: TRBV23-1; clone_size: -; cdr3_nt: TGCGCCAGCAGTCGAAGGACAGGGGATTCTGAAGCTTTCTTT; cdr3_aa: CASSRRTGDSEAFF
d_call: TRBD1; j_call: TRBJ2-5; v_call: TRBV27; clone_size: -; cdr3_nt: TGTGCCAGCAGGGACAGGGGGCACCAAGAGACCCAGTACTTC; cdr3_aa: CASRDRGHQETQYF
d_call: -; j_call: TRBJ1-2; v_call: TRBV7-2; clone_size: few; cdr3_nt: TGTGCCAGCAGGCCGGACAGCAATAACTATGGCTACACCTTC; cdr3_aa: CASRPDSNNYGYTF
d_call: -; j_call: TRBJ1-6; v_call: TRBV6-5; clone_size: -; cdr3_nt: TGTGCCAGCAGTTACTCCGGGGGTTCGGGTTCACCCCTCCACTTT; cdr3_aa: CASSYSGGSGSPLHF
d_call: -; j_call: TRBJ2-5; v_call: TRBV4-1; clone_size: -; cdr3_nt: TGCGCCAGCAGCCGACGAGGACAGACCCAAGAGACCCAGTACTTC; cdr3_aa: CASSRRGQTQETQYF
d_call: TRBD1; j_call: TRBJ2-5; v_call: TRBV6-7; clone_size: -; cdr3_nt: TGTGCCAGCAGTGACACCCCACAGGGGGCCTTTCGAGAGACCCAGTACTTC; cdr3_aa: CASSDTPQGAFRETQYF
d_call: -; j_call: TRBJ1-4; v_call: TRBV20-1; clone_size: once; cdr3_nt: TGCAGTGCCCCCTCTAATGAAAAACTGTTTTTT; cdr3_aa: CSAPSNEKLFF
d_call: TRBD2; j_call: TRBJ2-1; v_call: TRBV2; clone_size: -; cdr3_nt: TGTGCCAGCAGCCCCGGGGCGGGGGGCCCCTACAATGAGCAGTTCTTC; cdr3_aa: CASSPGAGGPYNEQFF
d_call: -; j_call: TRBJ2-5; v_call: TRBV18; clone_size: few; cdr3_nt: TGTGCCAGCTCACCAGGAGGAGGGGGCGCGGGAGAGACCCAGTACTTC; cdr3_aa: CASSPGGGGAGETQYF
d_call: TRBD2; j_call: TRBJ2-7; v_call: TRBV6-5; clone_size: once; cdr3_nt: TGTGCCAGCAGGGAGACTAGCGGGCCCTACGAGCAGTACTTC; cdr3_aa: CASRETSGPYEQYF
d_call: TRBD2; j_call: TRBJ2-3; v_call: TRBV27; clone_size: -; cdr3_nt: TGTGCCAGCACCTTATTTAGTGGAGCTAGCGGGGTTGGAACAGATACGCAGTATTTT; cdr3_aa: CASTLFSGASGVGTDTQYF
d_call: -; j_call: TRBJ2-3; v_call: TRBV10-2; clone_size: -; cdr3_nt: TGCGCCAGCAGTGAGTCGACTCGCACAGATACGCAGTATTTT; cdr3_aa: CASSESTRTDTQYF
d_call: TRBD2; j_call: TRBJ2-1; v_call: TRBV7-9; clone_size: few; cdr3_nt: TGTGCCAGCAGCTTCGCTCCGGGGGGGCAGTTCTTC; cdr3_aa: CASSFAPGGQFF
d_call: TRBD1; j_call: TRBJ1-5; v_call: TRBV3-1/TRBV3-2; clone_size: once; cdr3_nt: TGTGCCAGCAGCCCCACGACAGGGGGCAGCGGAGCCCAGCATTTT; cdr3_aa: CASSPTTGGSGAQHF
d_call: TRBD2; j_call: TRBJ2-5; v_call: TRBV11-2; clone_size: once; cdr3_nt: TGTGCCAGCAGCTTTACGACTAGCGGAGGGGAGACCCAGTACTTC; cdr3_aa: CASSFTTSGGETQYF
d_call: TRBD1; j_call: TRBJ1-4; v_call: TRBV15; clone_size: -; cdr3_nt: TGTGCCACCAGCAGAGATCAGGGGACAGCAAATGAAAAACTGTTTTTT; cdr3_aa: CATSRDQGTANEKLFF